This entry lists 22 T cell receptor beta chains sequenced from one sample in a study of chemoradiotherapy in HPV16-positive cancers (dated by TCRdb to 2021 to 2024). The library came from the immunoSEQ multiplex PCR assay. The table comes from immuneACCESS by way of TCRdb, which keeps in-frame sequences with V and J called. Part of the clones is missing from these tables; in studies checked, under half for an unresolved V gene and the rest for unknown reasons. The sample table shows around 10,000 clones, and more than 65% are seen once. The leading ten clones occupy roughly 2.8% of the sample. The sample here was blood, taken from a patient who underwent chemoradiotherapy. These receptors were collected from a human donor with HPV-associated anogenital cancer.

This CDR3 reads CASSQAPGPGATQYF. DNA of the CDR3: TGTGCCAGCAGCCAAGCTCCTGGGCCCGGGGCGACCCAGTACTTC. The chain is built from TRBV14 and TRBJ2-5; TRBD1 or TRBD2 may be the D gene (5 bases each). This CDR3 has 15 amino acids. Trimming left V 1 base short and J 7 bases short, with 16 bases between. Germline assignment: CDR1 SGHDN and CDR2 FVKESK.

This chain connects TRBV7-6 to TRBJ2-5, with a possible D match to TRBD1 (7 bases). The CDR3 loop spans 12 amino acids. Germline V CDR1 and CDR2: SGHVS, FNYEAQ. The V end lost 1 base, the J end lost 11 bases, and 11 bases lay between the germline ends. CDR3 nucleotide sequence: TGTGCCAGCAGCTTAGAACAGGGGAGGCAGTACTTC. This encodes CASSLEQGRQYF.

V and J are TRBV5-6 and TRBJ1-1, with a weak D call TRBD1 (6 bases). Trimming took 4 bases from V and 2 from J, leaving 18 bases between them. The CDR3 extends over 16 amino acids. Germline V CDR1 and CDR2: SGHDT, YYEEEE. The CDR3 spells CASSILRGETNTEAFF. DNA for the CDR3: TGTGCCAGCAGCATACTCAGGGGAGAGACCAACACTGAAGCTTTCTTT.

The chain combines TRBV19 with TRBJ1-2; tentatively, D is TRBD1 (5 bases). This CDR3 spans 14 amino acids. Germline-derived CDR1 and CDR2 are LNHDA and SQIVND (reference sequence). V lost 2 bases to trimming and J lost 3 bases, with 10 bases between them. Here the CDR3 reads CASSIQGGDYGYTF. In DNA form, the CDR3 reads TGTGCCAGTAGTATACAGGGTGGGGACTATGGCTACACCTTC. Looking up the rest from reference TRBV19 and TRBJ1-2 gives the full variable domain: DGGITQSPKYLFRKEGQNVTLSCEQNLNHDAMYWYRQDPGQGLRLIYYSQIVNDFQKGDIAEGYSVSREKKESFPLTVTSAQKNPTAFYLCASSIQGGDYGYTFGSGTRLTVV.

This clone was seen only once. This chain connects TRBV4-3 to TRBJ1-5; D uncertain. This CDR3 contains 15 residues. V lost 0 bases and J 3 bases, leaving 9 bases between the germline ends. The germline V gene has CDR1 LGHNA and CDR2 YSLEER. The CDR3 bases are TGCGCCAGCAGCCAAGACCTAAGAGTCAATCAGCCCCAGCATTTT. Translation: CASSQDLRVNQPQHF.

V usage is TRBV6-1 and J usage is TRBJ1-1; a possible D gene is TRBD1 (5 bases). The CDR3 consists of 16 residues. The germline V gene has CDR1 MNHNS and CDR2 SASEGT. Deletions cut 0 bases from V and 7 bases from J, with 18 bases between. DNA of the CDR3: TGTGCCAGCAGTGAAGCTAAGGGGAACAGACCTTTTGAAGCTTTCTTT. As protein: CASSEAKGNRPFEAFF.

This clone was counted between two and nine times. This chain uses TRBV7-9 with TRBJ2-7, with a tentative D call TRBD2 (6 bases). CDR1 and CDR2 (germline): SEHNR, FQNEAQ (reference sequence). V was shortened by 4 bases and J by 3 bases, with 7 bases between the two germline ends. The CDR3 runs to 12 residues. The CDR3 here is CASSSDYYEQYF. Here the CDR3 DNA reads TGTGCCAGCAGCTCGGACTACTACGAGCAGTACTTC.

This clone appeared a single time. The J gene is TRBJ2-1, the V gene TRBV11-1, with 7 bases matching TRBD1. Per the germline V gene, CDR1 is SGHAT and CDR2 is FQDESV (reference sequence). With 5 bases clipped from V and 4 bases from J, the junction kept 11 bases outside the gene matches. This CDR3 spans 16 amino acids. CDR3 sequence: CASSVLKGARYNEQFF. The CDR3 nucleotides are TGTGCCAGCAGCGTCCTAAAGGGGGCGAGGTACAATGAGCAGTTCTTC.

The rearrangement joins TRBV5-6 to TRBJ2-7; D is unclear. The CDR3 extends over 11 amino acids. Germline V gene data show CDR1 as SGHDT and CDR2 as YYEEEE. V was cut by 0 bases and J by 6 bases, with 4 bases left in between. The CDR3 DNA reads as TGTGCCAGCAGCTTGGCCCTCGAGCAGTACTTC. Translation: CASSLALEQYF.

The chain employs TRBV5-1 and TRBJ2-6, with D tentatively TRBD2 (6 bases). Trimming left V 0 bases short and J 1 base short, with 11 bases between. Looked up from germline, CDR1 is SGHRS and CDR2 is YFSETQ. This CDR3 is built from 17 residues. This chain's CDR3 is CASSLGWRASGANVLTF. Here the CDR3 DNA reads TGCGCCAGCAGCTTGGGGTGGAGGGCGTCTGGGGCCAACGTCCTGACTTTC.

This clone turned up a few times. The chain employs TRBV5-4 and TRBJ2-2; perhaps TRBD1 as D (5 bases). Trimming cost V 0 bases and J 2 bases, with 11 bases left between them. The CDR3 length is 16 residues. Per the germline V gene, CDR1 is SGHNT and CDR2 is YYREEE (reference sequence). Written as DNA, the CDR3 is TGTGCCAGCAGCTTGGGCAGGGCAACCAACACCGGGGAGCTGTTTTTT. The encoded protein is CASSLGRATNTGELFF.

DNA for the CDR3: TGTGCCAGCTGCCCACTAGCGATGGGACAAGAGACCCAGTACTTC. It specifies CASCPLAMGQETQYF. The gene calls are TRBV7-7 and TRBJ2-5; 7 nucleotides align to TRBD2. Trimming cost V 8 bases and J 2 bases; bases outside gene matches: 11. Germline CDR1 reads SSHAT; CDR2 reads FNYEAQ (reference sequence). CDR3 length: 15 residues.

The J gene is TRBJ2-1, the V gene TRBV14; maybe TRBD2 (5 bases). The CDR3 is 16 amino acids. Between the trimmed V and J ends, which lost 1 base and 0 bases, there was a span of 10 bases. Germline values: CDR1 SGHDN, CDR2 FVKESK. This CDR3 reads CASSQAGKLSYNEQFF. The CDR3 region has the DNA TGTGCCAGCAGCCAAGCGGGGAAACTCTCCTACAATGAGCAGTTCTTC. The complete variable domain, with remaining parts taken from reference TRBV14 and TRBJ2-1, reads EAGVTQFPSHSVIEKGQTVTLRCDPISGHDNLYWYRRVMGKEIKFLLHFVKESKQDESGMPNNRFLAERTGGTYSTLKVQPAELEDSGVYFCASSQAGKLSYNEQFFGPGTRLTVL.

This clone was observed once. V gene TRBV5-1 combines with J gene TRBJ2-3; TRBD2 is a possible D gene (5 bases). There are 16 residues in the CDR3. The ends were cut back, 2 bases at V and 5 bases at J, with 18 bases in the middle. In germline, CDR1 is SGHRS, CDR2 YFSETQ. The DNA of the CDR3 is TGCGCCAGCAGCTTCAATACAATGCGGGCGAGAGATACGCAGTATTTT. It specifies CASSFNTMRARDTQYF.

This rearrangement joins TRBV7-2 to TRBJ2-2; the D is unclear. V lost 2 bases to trimming and J lost 0 bases, with 10 bases between them. Germline lookup yields CDR1 SGHTA and CDR2 FQGNSA. The CDR3 sequence is 16 residues long. DNA of the CDR3: TGTGCCAGCAGCTTATCGGGCCAGTCGAACACCGGGGAGCTGTTTTTT. It is translated as CASSLSGQSNTGELFF.

The chain couples TRBV7-9 to TRBJ2-7; 7 positions match TRBD2. The germline CDR1 and CDR2 sequences are SEHNR and FQNEAQ (reference sequence). After removal of 4 bases from V and 3 bases from J, the junction contained 12 bases not matched to a gene. CDR3 size: 16 residues. CDR3: CASSSGVGTNFYEQYF. The DNA of the CDR3 is TGTGCCAGCAGCTCCGGGGTTGGGACTAACTTCTACGAGCAGTACTTC. The full variable domain, its missing parts supplied by reference TRBV7-9 and TRBJ2-7, is DTGVSQNPRHKITKRGQNVTFRCDPISEHNRLYWYRQTLGQGPEFLTYFQNEAQLEKSRLLSDRFSAERPKGSFSTLEIQRTEQGDSAMYLCASSSGVGTNFYEQYFGPGTRLTVT.

The CDR3 DNA sequence: TGTGCCAGCTCACCTGGGCAGGGGGCATTTGGCACCGGGGAGCTGTTTTTT. The encoded protein is CASSPGQGAFGTGELFF. The chain couples TRBV18 to TRBJ2-2; 8 bases are a match to TRBD1. Germline-derived CDR1 and CDR2 are KGHSH and LQKENI. V dropped 3 bases and J dropped 4; count of bases not matched to a gene: 10. There are 17 residues in the CDR3.

This rearrangement joins TRBV4-1 to TRBJ2-7; maybe TRBD1 (5 bases). The V and J ends lost 0 bases and 0 bases respectively, with 12 bases between them. Germline assignment: CDR1 MGHRA and CDR2 YSYEKL. The CDR3 has 16 amino acids. The CDR3 loop is CASSQEVGDSSYEQYF. In DNA, the CDR3 is TGCGCCAGCAGCCAAGAAGTCGGAGACAGCTCCTACGAGCAGTACTTC.

The CDR3: CSVPPVRTGGLNEQFF. The CDR3 DNA reads as TGCAGCGTTCCCCCCGTACGGACAGGGGGCCTCAATGAGCAGTTCTTC. This sequence joins TRBV29-1 and TRBJ2-1; 11 nucleotides line up with TRBD1. The CDR3 runs to 16 residues. After removal of 5 bases from V and 6 bases from J, the junction contained 12 bases not matched to a gene. From germline, CDR1 is SQVTM and CDR2 ANQGSEA.

CDR3 protein: CASKDSIYNEQFF. CDR3 nucleotides: TGTGCCAGCAAGGACAGTATCTACAATGAGCAGTTCTTC. The V and J genes are TRBV5-4 and TRBJ2-1; D is perhaps TRBD1 (6 bases). The CDR3 has 13 amino acids. The germline V gene has CDR1 SGHNT and CDR2 YYREEE (reference sequence). V was pared by 6 bases and J by 3 bases, with 10 bases between. Using reference TRBV5-4 and TRBJ2-1 for the parts outside the CDR3, the full variable domain is ETGVTQSPTHLIKTRGQQVTLRCSSQSGHNTVSWYQQALGQGPQFIFQYYREEENGRGNFPPRFSGLQFPNYSSELNVNALELDDSALYLCASKDSIYNEQFFGPGTRLTVL.

The chain uses TRBV6-5 and TRBJ2-5, with no clear D. This CDR3 has 11 amino acids. The V and J ends lost 6 bases and 4 bases respectively, with 6 bases between them. Germline V gives CDR1 MNHEY, CDR2 SVGAGI. CDR3: CASSYLETQYF. The CDR3, as DNA: TGTGCCAGCAGCTATCTAGAGACCCAGTACTTC.

The chain recombines TRBV13 with TRBJ2-3; 9 bases map to TRBD1. Germline V gene sequence: CDR1 PRHDT, CDR2 FYEKMQ (reference sequence). This CDR3 is 15 amino acids long. V was pared by 3 bases and J by 5 bases, with 6 bases of the junction left unmatched. In DNA form, the CDR3 reads TGTGCCAGCAGCTTGTATGGACAGGGGATAGATACGCAGTATTTT. Its translation is CASSLYGQGIDTQYF.